This TCR beta chain is from a study of CD8+ T cells in alopecia areata. Across the whole study: The drug, oral tofacitinib, was given to treated patients at 5 to 10 mg twice daily.

RNA, once extracted, was reverse transcribed into cDNA for use as the sequencing template. Assay used: immunoSEQ multiplex PCR; TCRdb lists only in-frame clones, some missing. This sample yields about 200,000 clones, of which about three fifths are seen a single time; roughly 3.3% belongs to the top ten. Treatment: oral pan-JAK inhibitor, 5-10 mg twice daily. This CDR3 has 15 residues. Germline lookup yields CDR1 SGDLS and CDR2 YYNGEE. With 4 bases removed from V and 3 bases from J, the gap between germline ends came to 14 bases. General study results and limits: Researchers report lesional scalp, most notably alopecia totalis/universalis, outstripped normal scalp in clonality.

Only a few counts were recorded for this clone. Its antigen is undetermined. The sequence was collected from a human donor with alopecia areata. Sequencing used CD4+ T cells sorted from blood, obtained at week 4, from a patient treated with tofacitinib. The V and J genes are TRBV9 and TRBJ1-3; D is undetermined. CDR3 DNA sequence: TGTGCCAGCAGCCCAGGCACTACCATTGGAAACACCATATATTTT. Its protein product is CASSPGTTIGNTIYF. The variable domain in full, with the rest retrieved from reference TRBV9 and TRBJ1-3, is DSGVTQTPKHLITATGQRVTLRCSPRSGDLSVYWYQQSLDQGLQFLIQYYNGEERAKGNILERFSAQQFPDLHSELNLSSLELGDSALYFCASSPGTTIGNTIYFGEGSWLTVV.